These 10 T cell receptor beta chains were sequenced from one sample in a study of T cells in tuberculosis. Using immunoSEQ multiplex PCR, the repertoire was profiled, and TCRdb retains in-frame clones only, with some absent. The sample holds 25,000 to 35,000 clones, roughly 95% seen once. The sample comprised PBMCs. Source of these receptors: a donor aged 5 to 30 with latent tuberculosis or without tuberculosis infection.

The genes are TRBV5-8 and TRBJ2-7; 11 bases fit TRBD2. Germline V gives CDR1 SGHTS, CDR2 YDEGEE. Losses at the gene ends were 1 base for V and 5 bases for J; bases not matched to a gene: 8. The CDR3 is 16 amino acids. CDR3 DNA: TGTGCCAGCAGCTTGCCCATAGCGGGAGGGAGTGACGAGCAGTACTTC. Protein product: CASSLPIAGGSDEQYF. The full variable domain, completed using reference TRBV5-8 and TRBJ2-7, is EAGVTQSPTHLIKTRGQQATLRCSPISGHTSVYWYQQALGLGLQFLLWYDEGEERNRGNFPPRFSGRQFPNYSSELNVNALELEDSALYLCASSLPIAGGSDEQYFGPGTRLTVT.

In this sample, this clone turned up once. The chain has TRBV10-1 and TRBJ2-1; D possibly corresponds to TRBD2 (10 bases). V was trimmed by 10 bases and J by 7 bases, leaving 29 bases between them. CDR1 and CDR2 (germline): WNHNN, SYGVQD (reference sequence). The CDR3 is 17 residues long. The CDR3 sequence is CATGDRETASGSNEQFF. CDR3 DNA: TGCGCCACCGGGGACAGGGAGACGGCTAGCGGGAGTAATGAGCAGTTCTTC.

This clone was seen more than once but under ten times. The CDR3 here is CASSYGGGANYGYTF. The CDR3 DNA reads as TGTGCCAGCAGTTACGGAGGGGGCGCGAACTATGGCTACACCTTC. J is TRBJ1-2 and V is TRBV6-5, with 7 nucleotides matching TRBD1. The J segment lost 2 bases and the V segment lost 2 bases, leaving 5 bases of the junction unmatched. From germline, CDR1 is MNHEY and CDR2 SVGAGI. This CDR3 comprises 15 residues.

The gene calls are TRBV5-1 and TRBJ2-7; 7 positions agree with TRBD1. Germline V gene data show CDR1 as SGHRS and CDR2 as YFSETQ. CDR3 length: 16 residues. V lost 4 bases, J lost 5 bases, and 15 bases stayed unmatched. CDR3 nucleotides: TGCGCCAGCAGCCGGTACCCTGACAGGGTGGGGGACGAGCAGTACTTC. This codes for CASSRYPDRVGDEQYF.

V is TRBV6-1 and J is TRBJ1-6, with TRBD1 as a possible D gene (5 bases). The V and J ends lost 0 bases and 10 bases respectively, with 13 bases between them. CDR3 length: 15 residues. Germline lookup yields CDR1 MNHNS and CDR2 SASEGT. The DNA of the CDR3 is TGTGCCAGCAGTGAAGCGCTGGGACTCGGGTCACCCCTCCACTTT. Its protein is CASSEALGLGSPLHF.

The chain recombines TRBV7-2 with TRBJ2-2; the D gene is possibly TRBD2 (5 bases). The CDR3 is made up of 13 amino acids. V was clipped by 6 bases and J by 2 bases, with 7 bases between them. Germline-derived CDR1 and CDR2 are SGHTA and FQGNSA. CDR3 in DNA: TGTGCCAGCAGGACTATTAACACCGGGGAGCTGTTTTTT. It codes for CASRTINTGELFF.

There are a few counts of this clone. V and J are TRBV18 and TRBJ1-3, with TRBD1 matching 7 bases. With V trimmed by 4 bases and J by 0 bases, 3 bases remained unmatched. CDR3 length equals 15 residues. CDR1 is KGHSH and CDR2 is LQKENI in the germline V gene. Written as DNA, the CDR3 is TGTGCCAGCTCACAGGGACAGATCTCTGGAAACACCATATATTTT. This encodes CASSQGQISGNTIYF.

In DNA, the CDR3 is TGTGCCAGCAGAGCGATACCTAACTCCTACGAGCAGTACTTC. It yields the protein CASRAIPNSYEQYF. V and J are TRBV6-1 and TRBJ2-7; no definite D call. The CDR3 has 14 residues. Germline-derived CDR1 and CDR2 are MNHNS and SASEGT. Trimming removed 6 bases from V and 0 bases from J, with 12 bases in between.

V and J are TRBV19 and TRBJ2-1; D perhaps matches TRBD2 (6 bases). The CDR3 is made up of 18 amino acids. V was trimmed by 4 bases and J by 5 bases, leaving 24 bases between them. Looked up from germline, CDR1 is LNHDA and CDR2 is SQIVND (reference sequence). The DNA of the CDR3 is TGTGCCAGTAGTAGCCCTTTGCCGGGACTCTGGAACAACAATGAGCAGTTCTTC. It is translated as CASSSPLPGLWNNNEQFF.

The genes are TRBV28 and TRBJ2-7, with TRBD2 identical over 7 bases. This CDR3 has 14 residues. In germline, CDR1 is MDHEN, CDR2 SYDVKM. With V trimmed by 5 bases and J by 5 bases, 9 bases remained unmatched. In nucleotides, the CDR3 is TGTGCCAGCAGTGACATCAGGGAGGGGCACGAGCAGTACTTC. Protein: CASSDIREGHEQYF.